This paragraph covers one T cell receptor (beta chain) sequence. The study drew participants aged roughly 18 to 95 years from some 24 US areas. Participants had their cohort set by participant-reported clinical history. This sample is part of a study of blood T cell repertoires in COVID-19. The wider study: From T cells, B-cell-depleted T cells, or PBMCs came the material, which was cDNA or gDNA.

The protocol was immunoSEQ multiplex PCR, while the TCRdb copy is restricted to in-frame clones and leaves out a portion. Of hundreds of thousands of clones listed, 80% to 90% are singletons. Specimen: PBMCs or T cells enriched from blood (not recorded which). This clonotype was obtained from a man between 18 and 35 years old who had recovered from COVID-19.

CDR3 DNA sequence: TGTGCCAGCAGCGTAGATGCGGGAGGGCCGGCCGATGAGCAGTTCTTC. Amino acids: CASSVDAGGPADEQFF. The V gene is TRBV9, the J gene TRBJ2-1, with 9 bases lining up with TRBD2. The germline gives CDR1 SGDLS, CDR2 YYNGEE. The CDR3 runs 16 residues. J was trimmed by 8 bases and V by 0 bases; bases with no gene match: 9.